These 15 T cell receptor beta chains were all obtained from the same sample, sequenced in a study of blood T cell repertoires in COVID-19. Using immunoSEQ multiplex PCR, the repertoire was profiled, and TCRdb retains in-frame clones only, with some absent. The table shows 70,000 or so clones, with around four fifths occurring only once. Sequenced sample: peripheral blood. Receptors were obtained from a man aged 60 to 75 with COVID-19, enrolled during active disease.

This chain connects TRBV2 to TRBJ2-1; D is undetermined. The CDR3 sequence is 13 residues long. CDR1 and CDR2 from the germline V gene are SNHLY and FYNNEI. V was pared by 6 bases and J by 6 bases, with 12 bases between. The CDR3 spells CASSETGFNEQFF. DNA for the CDR3: TGTGCCAGCAGCGAAACGGGTTTCAATGAGCAGTTCTTC.

The rearrangement uses TRBV12-3 or TRBV12-4 and TRBJ2-6, with D hard to call. The CDR3 consists of 13 residues. V lost 4 bases and J 1 base, leaving 2 bases between the germline ends. Here the CDR3 reads CASSSSGANVLTF. CDR3 nucleotides: TGTGCCAGCAGTTCTTCTGGGGCCAACGTCCTGACTTTC.

The J gene is TRBJ2-4, the V gene TRBV12-3 or TRBV12-4, with 12 positions matching TRBD2. With 6 bases clipped from V and 6 bases from J, the junction kept 0 bases outside the gene matches. The CDR3 is 13 residues long. CDR3 bases: TGTGCCAGCAGACTAGCGGGGGGAAACATTCAGTACTTC. Its translation: CASRLAGGNIQYF.

The V gene is TRBV9, the J gene TRBJ1-1, with TRBD1 as a possible D gene (6 bases). This CDR3 has 14 amino acids. Germline lookup yields CDR1 SGDLS and CDR2 YYNGEE. Trimming took 2 bases from V and 4 from J, leaving 12 bases between them. The CDR3 region is CASSVDSLGTEAFF. The CDR3 region has the DNA TGTGCCAGCAGCGTGGACAGTTTGGGCACTGAAGCTTTCTTT.

The chain uses TRBV3-1 (or the pseudogene TRBV3-2) and TRBJ2-2; maybe TRBD2 (5 bases). Germline loops: CDR1 LGHDT, CDR2 YNNKEL (reference sequence). V shed 2 bases and J shed 8 bases, with 9 bases lying between them. CDR3 length: 13 amino acids. The CDR3: CASSQKEAGELFF. The CDR3 DNA sequence: TGTGCCAGCAGCCAAAAGGAGGCAGGGGAGCTGTTTTTT.

This clone was recorded a few times. The chain has TRBV10-3 and TRBJ2-7; 10 nucleotides match TRBD2. The CDR3 is made up of 18 amino acids. V lost 4 bases to trimming and J lost 0 bases; unmatched junction nucleotides: 12. The germline V gene has CDR1 ENHRY and CDR2 SYGVKD. For the CDR3, the DNA is TGTGCCATCAGTGGGGGCAGAGTGCTAGCGGGAGTCTCCTACGAGCAGTACTTC. Translation gives CAISGGRVLAGVSYEQYF.

This clone was counted only a few times. The chain recombines TRBV6-5 with TRBJ2-2; D remains unclear. CDR3 length: 13 amino acids. The germline V gene has CDR1 MNHEY and CDR2 SVGAGI. V was cut by 5 bases and J by 3 bases, with 7 bases left in between. CDR3 residues: CASSRGYTGELFF. CDR3 coding DNA: TGTGCCAGCAGTCGCGGATACACCGGGGAGCTGTTTTTT.

CDR3 amino acids: CSVVEGNTNYGYTF. The CDR3 nucleotides read TGCAGCGTTGTGGAGGGGAATACTAACTATGGCTACACCTTC. V is TRBV29-1 and J is TRBJ1-2; tentative D call: TRBD1 (5 bases). V lost 4 bases, J lost 0 bases, and 12 bases lay in between. Germline-derived CDR1 and CDR2 are SQVTM and ANQGSEA. The CDR3 length is 14 residues.

There are a few counts of this clone. V is TRBV30 and J is TRBJ2-7; 7 nucleotides line up with TRBD2. CDR3 length: 11 amino acids. The germline CDR1 and CDR2 sequences are GTSNPN and SVGIG (reference sequence). With V trimmed by 2 bases and J by 6 bases, 1 base remained unmatched. CDR3 sequence reads: CAWSWGGEQYF. DNA for the CDR3: TGTGCCTGGAGTTGGGGGGGCGAGCAGTACTTC. Full variable domain (outside the CDR3, taken from reference TRBV30 and TRBJ2-7): SQTIHQWPATLVQPVGSPLSLECTVEGTSNPNLYWYRQAAGRGLQLLFYSVGIGQISSEVPQNLSASRPQDRQFILSSKKLLLSDSGFYLCAWSWGGEQYFGPGTRLTVT.

This sequence joins TRBV6-1 and TRBJ2-7; D uncertain. This CDR3 is built from 15 residues. Germline CDR1 is MNHNS and CDR2 is SASEGT. Trimming pared 3 bases from V and 6 bases from J, leaving 18 bases between. The CDR3 loop is CASSEVAGSHGEQYF. As DNA, the CDR3 is TGTGCCAGCAGTGAGGTGGCAGGCTCGCATGGCGAGCAGTACTTC.

The genes are TRBV6-6 and TRBJ2-1; TRBD1 matches at 7 bases. The CDR3 contains 14 residues. J was trimmed by 8 bases and V by 6 bases; bases with no gene match: 10. Per germline, CDR1 MNHNY and CDR2 SVGAGI (reference sequence). The CDR3 region is CASSQQGMSYEQFF. In nucleotides, the CDR3 is TGTGCCAGCAGCCAACAGGGGATGAGCTATGAGCAGTTCTTC.

This clone was detected a few times. This chain links TRBV5-4 with TRBJ2-7; the match to TRBD1 covers 7 bases. Losses at the gene ends were 5 bases for V and 7 bases for J; bases not matched to a gene: 18. The CDR3 is 16 amino acids. The germline V gene has CDR1 SGHNT and CDR2 YYREEE (reference sequence). The CDR3 sequence is CASSQTGTEYLREQYF. The CDR3 DNA is TGTGCCAGCAGTCAGACCGGGACAGAATATCTACGGGAGCAGTACTTC.

V and J are TRBV3-1 (or the pseudogene TRBV3-2) and TRBJ1-2, with TRBD1 identical over 9 bases. The CDR3 has 15 residues. Looked up from germline, CDR1 is LGHDT and CDR2 is YNNKEL (reference sequence). Trimming cost V 2 bases and J 8 bases; bases outside gene matches: 9. The CDR3 spells CASSQYTGGGGGYTF. CDR3 coding DNA: TGTGCCAGCAGCCAATACACAGGGGGCGGAGGAGGCTACACCTTC.

The chain is built from TRBV5-1 and TRBJ1-3, with 10 bases identical to TRBD1. V gave up 0 bases and J gave up 2 bases; unmatched junction bases: 2. This CDR3 region has 16 residues. Germline CDR1 is SGHRS and CDR2 is YFSETQ. CDR3 sequence: CASSLEGTGAGNTIYF. For the CDR3, the DNA is TGCGCCAGCAGCTTGGAAGGGACAGGGGCTGGAAACACCATATATTTT.

The chain recombines TRBV7-2 with TRBJ2-3; maybe TRBD2 (6 bases). Germline V gene lookup returns CDR1 SGHTA and CDR2 FQGNSA. V shed 2 bases and J shed 1 base, with 10 bases lying between them. CDR3 size: 15 residues. CDR3 bases: TGTGCCAGCAGCTTATTCCGCGGGGGCACAGATACGCAGTATTTT. Its translation: CASSLFRGGTDTQYF.